The rows below give T cell receptor beta chains drawn from one sample of a study of T cell changes during pregnancy in multiple sclerosis. Data came from immunoSEQ multiplex PCR; TCRdb stores just in-frame clones and leaves some out. The sample records tens of thousands of clones, about 92% being singletons. This material consisted of peripheral blood, taken before pregnancy. The source is a female donor with multiple sclerosis, enrolled in a pregnancy study. The CDR3 runs from the conserved cysteine through the conserved F or W. The D gene is left open where the match is weak. For some rows the clone size is stated as once, few or many, or as a class when expanded; others skip it.

v_gene	d_gene	abundance	j_gene	CDR3nt	CDR3aa
TRBV28	TRBD2	-	TRBJ2-7	TGTGCCAGCAGTCGAACTAGGGGGCCCGGACTAGCGGGGACCTACGAGCAGTACTTC	CASSRTRGPGLAGTYEQYF
TRBV6-1	-	few	TRBJ1-1	TGTGCCAGCAGTGACGCCCCCCGGGGACAAACGAACACTGAAGCTTTCTTT	CASSDAPRGQTNTEAFF
TRBV5-1	-	-	TRBJ2-7	TGCGCCAGCAGCTTAGGACAGTACGAGCAGTACTTC	CASSLGQYEQYF
TRBV7-9	TRBD1	-	TRBJ2-1	TGTGCCAGCAGCTCCCGGGACAGGGTCTTC	CASSSRDRVF
TRBV7-8	TRBD1	-	TRBJ1-2	TGTGCCAGCAGCTTAGAAGGGACAGGTCAAAATGGCTACACCTTC	CASSLEGTGQNGYTF
TRBV5-4	TRBD2	-	TRBJ2-5	TGTGCCAGCAGCGGAATAGCGGGAGTCGGCCAAGAGACCCAGTACTTC	CASSGIAGVGQETQYF
TRBV5-6	-	-	TRBJ2-7	TGTGCCAGCAGCTTGGGTAGCGGCTACGAGCAGTACTTC	CASSLGSGYEQYF
TRBV5-1	-	-	TRBJ2-1	TGCGCCAGCAGCTTGGGGGAGTCTCGAGGTGAGCAGTTCTTC	CASSLGESRGEQFF
TRBV5-1	-	-	TRBJ2-7	TGCGCCAGCAGTGGAGGGGGCGGCGGCTACGAGCAGTACTTC	CASSGGGGGYEQYF
TRBV29-1	-	-	TRBJ1-5	TGCAGCGTACTGGACAGCACCAATCAGCCCCAGCATTTT	CSVLDSTNQPQHF
TRBV10-3	TRBD1	-	TRBJ2-1	TGTGCCATCAGTGACCTCCGGGACAGAGGACGGAATGAGCAGTTCTTC	CAISDLRDRGRNEQFF
TRBV4-1	-	-	TRBJ2-5	TGCGCCAGCAGCACCCTACCCCGGGTGCGGGAGACCCAGTACTTC	CASSTLPRVRETQYF
TRBV7-9	-	-	TRBJ2-5	TGTGCCAGCAGCCCTGACAGGTACCAAGAGACCCAGTACTTC	CASSPDRYQETQYF
TRBV4-1	-	-	TRBJ2-7	TGCGCCAGCAGCCAAGATCAAAACTTAAGGGACTTAGCCTACGAGCAGTACTTC	CASSQDQNLRDLAYEQYF
TRBV7-7	-	-	TRBJ1-3	TGTGCTAGCAGCTCGGGGGCTGGAAACACCATATATTTT	CASSSGAGNTIYF
TRBV6-1	-	-	TRBJ1-5	TGTGCCAGCAGTGAATCCGGACGCCCAACGGGAACTTTT	CASSESGRPTGTF
TRBV7-6	-	-	TRBJ2-3	TGTGCCAGCAGCCCCTTGGCGGAAAGCACAGATACGCAGTATTTT	CASSPLAESTDTQYF
TRBV7-6	TRBD1	-	TRBJ2-3	TGTGCCAGCAGCTCCGGACAGGGTACAGATACGCAGTATTTT	CASSSGQGTDTQYF
TRBV7-9	TRBD2	-	TRBJ2-7	TGTGCCAGCACCGACACGTTAGCGGGATACGAGCAGTACTTC	CASTDTLAGYEQYF
TRBV6-5	-	few	TRBJ1-1	TGTGCCAGCAGTTACTCGGGGGAGGCGGCTTTCTTT	CASSYSGEAAFF
TRBV10-1	-	-	TRBJ2-1	TGCGCCAGCAGGGGGGGAAACAATGAGCAGTTCTTC	CASRGGNNEQFF
TRBV7-2	-	-	TRBJ1-5	TGTGCCAGCAGCCTGGGAGGGGCTAGCAATCAGCCCCAGCATTTT	CASSLGGASNQPQHF
TRBV6-5	TRBD1	-	TRBJ2-7	TGTGCCAGCAGTCTAGGACAGGGCGTCTACGAGCAGTACTTC	CASSLGQGVYEQYF
TRBV15	-	-	TRBJ1-4	TGTGCCACCAGCGTTTCCGGGTCCAGAGAGGAAAAACTGTTTTTT	CATSVSGSREEKLFF
TRBV18	TRBD2	-	TRBJ2-3	TGTGCCAGCTCATCGGACTTAAGCGGGAATACGCAGTATTTT	CASSSDLSGNTQYF
TRBV4-2	-	few	TRBJ2-7	TGTGCCAGCAGCCAGGGGGACGGGGGTTCCTACGAGCAGTACTTC	CASSQGDGGSYEQYF
TRBV19	-	-	TRBJ1-1	TGTGCCAGTAGTACTGAAGGCGGCCTGGACACTGAAGCTTTCTTT	CASSTEGGLDTEAFF
TRBV5-1	-	once	TRBJ1-1	TGCGCCAGCAGCCCCCGGGACTGGGCCACCACTGAAGCTTTCTTT	CASSPRDWATTEAFF
TRBV19	-	-	TRBJ2-7	TGTGCCAGTAGTATTATTGGTTTAATCGGCTACGAGCAGTACTTC	CASSIIGLIGYEQYF
TRBV19	-	-	TRBJ2-2	TGTGCCAGTACGCAGGGCGCGCGATGGGACACCGGGGAGCTGTTTTTT	CASTQGARWDTGELFF